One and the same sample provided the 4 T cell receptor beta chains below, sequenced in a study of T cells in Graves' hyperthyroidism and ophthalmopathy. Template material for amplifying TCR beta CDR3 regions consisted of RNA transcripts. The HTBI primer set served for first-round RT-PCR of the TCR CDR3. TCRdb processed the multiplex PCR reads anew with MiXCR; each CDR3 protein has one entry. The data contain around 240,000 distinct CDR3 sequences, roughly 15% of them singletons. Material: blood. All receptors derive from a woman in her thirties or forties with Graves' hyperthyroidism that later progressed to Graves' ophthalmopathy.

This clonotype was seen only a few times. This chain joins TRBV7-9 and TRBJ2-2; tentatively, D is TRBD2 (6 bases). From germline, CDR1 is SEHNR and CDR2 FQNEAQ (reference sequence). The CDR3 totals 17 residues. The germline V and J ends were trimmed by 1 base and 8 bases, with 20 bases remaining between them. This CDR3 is CASSLDPGLPSGGELFF. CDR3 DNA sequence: TGTGCCAGCAGCTTAGATCCAGGACTACCTTCGGGAGGGGAGCTGTTTTTT.

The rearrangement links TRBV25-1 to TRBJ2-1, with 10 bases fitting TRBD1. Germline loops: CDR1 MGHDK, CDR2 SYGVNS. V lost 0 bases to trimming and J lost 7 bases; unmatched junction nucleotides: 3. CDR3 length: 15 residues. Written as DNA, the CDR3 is TGTGCCAGCAGTGAATATGGGACAGGGGAAAATGAGCAGTTCTTC. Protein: CASSEYGTGENEQFF.

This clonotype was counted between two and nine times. The CDR3: CASFLNTEAFF. The CDR3 DNA reads as TGTGCCAGTTTTCTGAACACTGAAGCTTTCTTT. The chain recombines TRBV2 with TRBJ1-1; D is unresolved. This CDR3 is 11 amino acids long. Trimming removed 9 bases from V and 0 bases from J, with 5 bases in between. In germline, CDR1 is SNHLY, CDR2 FYNNEI.

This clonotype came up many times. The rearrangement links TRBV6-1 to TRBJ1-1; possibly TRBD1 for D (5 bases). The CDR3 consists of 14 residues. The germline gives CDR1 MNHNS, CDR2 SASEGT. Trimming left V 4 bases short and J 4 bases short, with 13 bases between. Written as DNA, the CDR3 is TGTGCCAGCAGTGTGAAGGGGAGTATCACTGAAGCTTTCTTT. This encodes CASSVKGSITEAFF.